A single sample is the source of the 11 T cell receptor beta chains below, sequenced in a study of CD8 T cells in ankylosing spondylitis. TCRdb independently ran MiXCR on the 5' RACE reads; one entry per CDR3 protein. The sample holds approximately 300,000 distinct CDR3 sequences, about 19% seen once. Source material: blood, either unsorted or a sorted T cell fraction (not recorded which). The receptors originated from a male donor with ankylosing spondylitis or in good health (not recorded which).

The V gene is TRBV29-1, the J gene TRBJ1-1; D unresolved. V lost 4 bases to trimming and J lost 0 bases, with 9 bases between them. Per the germline V gene, CDR1 is SQVTM and CDR2 is ANQGSEA. This CDR3 has 13 amino acids. This CDR3 reads CSVARRMNTEAFF. CDR3 nucleotides: TGCAGCGTTGCGCGGCGGATGAACACTGAAGCTTTCTTT.

J is TRBJ1-3 and V is TRBV12-3 or TRBV12-4; D uncertain. V was clipped by 3 bases and J by 0 bases, with 9 bases between them. This CDR3 has 15 amino acids. For the CDR3, the DNA is TGTGCCAGCAGTTTCTCAAGAGCCTCTGGAAACACCATATATTTT. Protein sequence: CASSFSRASGNTIYF.

The chain joins TRBV24-1 to TRBJ2-1; 8 bases match TRBD1. Germline V gene lookup returns CDR1 KGHDR and CDR2 SFDVKD. This CDR3 region has 15 residues. The J segment lost 9 bases and the V segment lost 3 bases, leaving 9 bases of the junction unmatched. CDR3: CATSDEDRVGGEQFF. The CDR3 bases are TGTGCCACCAGTGATGAGGACAGGGTGGGAGGTGAGCAGTTCTTC.

V gene TRBV9 combines with J gene TRBJ2-1; TRBD2 matches at 7 bases. The germline gives CDR1 SGDLS, CDR2 YYNGEE. With 0 bases clipped from V and 7 bases from J, the junction kept 10 bases outside the gene matches. The CDR3 covers 16 residues. The CDR3 DNA sequence: TGTGCCAGCAGCGTAGGACTGGCGGGAGTTGAGAATGAGCAGTTCTTC. This translates into CASSVGLAGVENEQFF.

The chain is built from TRBV7-3 and TRBJ1-5, with TRBD1 identical over 7 bases. The CDR3 loop spans 18 amino acids. Per the germline V gene, CDR1 is SGHTA and CDR2 is FQGTGA. The trim removed 0 bases at V and 2 bases at J, leaving 10 bases unmatched. The CDR3 DNA sequence: TGTGCCAGCAGCTTAACGAGGATATCAACAGGGGGCAATCAGCCCCAGCATTTT. Amino acid sequence: CASSLTRISTGGNQPQHF.

The chain recombines TRBV12-3 or TRBV12-4 with TRBJ2-5; D is unclear. Trimming removed 8 bases at V and 5 bases at J, with 9 bases between. This CDR3 spans 11 amino acids. The DNA of the CDR3 is TGTGCCAGCGGGGTGTCGGAGACCCAGTACTTC. Its translation: CASGVSETQYF.

This clonotype was observed a few times. CDR3: CAISEPTGVGELFF. In DNA, the CDR3 is TGTGCCATCAGTGAGCCGACAGGGGTCGGGGAGCTGTTTTTT. The chain combines TRBV10-3 with TRBJ2-2; TRBD1 matches 8 bases. This CDR3 has 14 amino acids. Germline values: CDR1 ENHRY, CDR2 SYGVKD. After removal of 2 bases from V and 7 bases from J, the junction contained 3 bases not matched to a gene.

This clonotype was seen a handful of times. The chain couples TRBV28 to TRBJ2-4, with 9 positions matching TRBD2. With 11 bases clipped from V and 8 bases from J, the junction kept 13 bases outside the gene matches. The CDR3 consists of 14 residues. The germline CDR1 and CDR2 sequences are MDHEN and SYDVKM. Written as DNA, the CDR3 is TGTGCCGCGGCGGGGGGGCAGGGTTTTGACATTCAGTACTTC. This encodes CAAAGGQGFDIQYF.

A few counts support this clonotype. The chain links TRBV18 to TRBJ2-3; D gene uncertain. Trimming took off 6 bases at V and 0 bases at J, with 22 bases between the two ends. The germline gives CDR1 KGHSH, CDR2 LQKENI. This CDR3 spans 18 amino acids. The CDR3 region has the DNA TGTGCCAGCTCCCCCGGTGGTGTCCGGCCACCTAGCACAGATACGCAGTATTTT. Translated: CASSPGGVRPPSTDTQYF.

This clonotype was observed many times. This chain joins TRBV20-1 and TRBJ1-4, with TRBD1 identical over 9 bases. Per the germline V gene, CDR1 is DFQATT and CDR2 is SNEGSKA (reference sequence). The J segment lost 8 bases and the V segment lost 5 bases, leaving 6 bases of the junction unmatched. The CDR3 contains 13 residues. CDR3 protein: CSAPGQGNEKLFF. The CDR3 bases are TGCAGTGCTCCGGGACAGGGAAACGAAAAACTGTTTTTT.

In its sample, this clonotype was seen many times. This chain uses TRBV20-1 with TRBJ2-3; D not resolved. Trimming left V 0 bases short and J 4 bases short, with 17 bases between. Germline CDR1 and CDR2: DFQATT and SNEGSKA (reference sequence). There are 16 residues in the CDR3. The CDR3 DNA sequence: TGCAGTGCTAGAGAATCGGCAGGTCAATTGTCAGATACGCAGTATTTT. The encoded protein is CSARESAGQLSDTQYF.